The T cell receptor (beta chain) under discussion was sequenced for a study of CD8+ T cells in alopecia areata listed by TCRdb under 2018. Notes on the research overall: The treated patients took part in an open-label pilot trial in which moderate-to-severe alopecia areata was treated with oral tofacitinib at 5 to 10 mg twice daily. High-throughput TCRbeta sequencing was used to examine T cell clonal expansion in alopecia areata in both the C3H/HeJ mouse model and human patients. Amplification of TCRbeta CDR3 regions was done by immunoSEQ multiplex PCR using 35 Vbeta forward primers and 13 Jbeta reverse primers. RNA came from the PAXgene miRNA kit for fixed scalp, the miRNeasy kit for PBMCs, and the RNeasy kit for mouse skin. Biopsies were taken from tofacitinib-treated patients at baseline and again at 4 and 24 weeks into treatment, and several of those patients also had a later scalp biopsy. In humans, TCRbeta sequencing was performed on scalp tissue and on sorted CD4+ and CD8+ peripheral blood T cells from healthy controls and from patients with patchy or totalis/universalis alopecia areata. Patients received tofacitinib for 6 to 18 months and were then followed off drug for 6 months to check for delayed response and recurrence. Clonality in the scalp was compared among normal scalp (n=4), patchy alopecia areata scalp (n=8), and alopecia totalis/universalis scalp (n=8).

The germline V gene (reference sequence) provides CDR1 GTSNPN and CDR2 SVGIG. Taken from cysteine to phenylalanine, the CDR3 has 15 residues. Only the CDR3 region is kept as DNA, spanning 45 bases read in frame from base 1. V is cut by 3 bases and J by 1 base, and the space between the germline ends is 15 bases. Notes on this clone: Which antigen it targets is not known. Base qualities are missing; no much larger clone stands one base away.

The label giving this sample's time point can be read as: baseline before oral tofacitinib. Peripheral blood and lesional scalp punch biopsies were obtained from patients with alopecia areata. After PBMCs were isolated by density centrifugation and stained for CD3, CD4 and CD8, a FACSAria was used to sort CD4+ and CD8+ T cells. Libraries were built with the immunoSEQ multiplex PCR assay. For TCR sequencing, RNA was extracted from every sample and reverse transcribed into cDNA to serve as template. SuperScript III was used for first-strand cDNA synthesis, primed with a 2:1 mix of oligo-dT and random hexamers. A synthetic immune receptor repertoire was used to assess amplification bias, and residual bias was removed computationally. The source study handled its data this way. After raw reads were preprocessed to remove errors, the CDR3 was defined following IMGT conventions as running from the conserved cysteine to phenylalanine. Clonality was calculated as 1 minus Shannon entropy normalized by log2 of the number of productive unique TCRs. Whether scalp clones were CD4 or CD8 was inferred by matching scalp TCRbeta sequences against CD4 and CD8 repertoires sorted from blood. Here the immuneACCESS table is served through TCRdb, limited to in-frame sequences with V and J called. Missing clones are a known gap in these copies; in checked studies unresolved V genes cover under half, and the rest lacks a known reason. V, J and clone size were drawn from that table, and D and trimming were deduced from the DNA. The sample table shows about 140,000 clones, and approximately 51% are seen once. 0.99% of the sample goes to the ten largest clones.

On the study overall, not on this receptor specifically: Lesional scalp, especially in alopecia totalis/universalis, showed higher clonality and more expanded CD8+ clones than normal scalp, suggesting antigenic drive. Resident alphabeta T cells in normal human skin are also sequenced, complicating scalp TCR repertoire analysis, unlike mouse skin dominated by gammadelta T cells. Shared TCR sequences between patients were less evident than in mice, which may be partly attributable to HLA diversity in the patient population.

The chain employs TRBV30 and TRBJ1-1, with a weak D call of TRBD1 (6 bases match). Sequenced here: CD4+ T cells sorted from blood, sampled at week 0. This receptor was identified in a human donor with alopecia areata. This receptor carries the CDR3 CAWRKRGGGNTEAFF. The DNA sequence follows: TGTGCCTGGAGGAAGAGAGGAGGGGGGAACACTGAAGCTTTCTTT.